Below, one TCR beta chain is given with its context. Germline V gene data show CDR1 as SGDLS and CDR2 as YYNGEE. V shed 4 bases, J shed 7 bases, and the junction held 19 bases outside the gene matches. The CDR3 loop spans 17 amino acids. Per the study methods: Reference gene primer amplification yielded estimated nucleated cell counts. Some clones are missing from TCRdb's copy, which holds only in-frame ones; the method was immunoSEQ multiplex PCR. D and trimming come from the DNA, and the V and J calls and clone size come from that table. This table has more than 85,000 clones, approximately 92% appearing once. This sample stems from a study of blood T cell repertoires in COVID-19. Study context: Sources were T cells, B-cell-depleted T cells, or PBMCs; the material itself was cDNA or gDNA.

The specimen was peripheral blood. This chain links TRBV9 with TRBJ1-2; TRBD1 agrees at 7 bases. The sequence derives from a man aged 70-80 years with acute or convalescent COVID-19. CDR3 sequence reads: CASSPTLDRTLSRGYTF. The CDR3 nucleotides are TGTGCCAGCAGCCCCACCTTGGACAGGACCTTGTCCCGTGGCTACACCTTC.